Listed here is a single T cell receptor beta chain. Its antigen remains undetermined. No much larger clone exists at a distance of one base, and base qualities are not known. TCR-beta CDR3 regions were amplified from genomic DNA by a two-step multiplex PCR, with the second step adding Illumina-compatible adaptors. TCR-beta immunosequencing was carried out on an Illumina platform through the commercial immunoSEQ service. The original methods were these. Repertoires were summarised by productive clonality and by Top 10 Clones, defined as the percentage of T-cell templates derived from the ten most frequent sequences. Productive clonality ranged from 0 to 1, with 1 indicating a monoclonal population. Tumour-associated clones were defined as sequences comprising at least 0.1% of tumour T-cell templates but absent from matched non-adjacent lung, identified via log10 scatter plots. Analyses were done in GraphPad Prism7 and R, with Student's t-tests for two-group comparisons, ANOVA for stages, and linear regression for relationships. Sourced from immuneACCESS, this table was stored by TCRdb with only in-frame sequences that have V and J called. A share of the clones is absent; for the studies checked, an unresolved V gene accounts for under half, and the remainder has no known explanation. For V, J and clone size, that table is used; D and trimming come from the DNA. The sample table holds 11,000 to 15,000 clones, of which roughly 73% were seen once. The biggest ten clones account for 13% to 15% of the sample.

These data belong to a study of immune cell composition in non-small cell lung cancer (dated by TCRdb to 2017 to 2019). Concerning the study at large: Histologic subtype, mostly lung adenocarcinoma or squamous cell carcinoma, was determined with H&E together with p63, CK5, Napsin A and TTF-1 immunohistochemistry. Four tumour specimens that had TCR-beta data belonged to rare histological subtypes and were left out of the subtype comparisons. Supplementary cohort #1, approximately 10 lung adenocarcinoma cases, had paired tumour/lung TCR-beta sequencing and TIL populations generated to assess tumour reactivity. Using Adaptive Biotechnologies, the researchers ran TCR-beta sequencing on approximately 36 paired NSCLC tumour and non-adjacent lung specimens, along with more than 20 tumour-only specimens. General study outcomes and caveats: Nearly half of NSCLC cases had tumour-associated clones >0.5%, with around 80% of squamous carcinomas showing such clones compared with 33% of adenocarcinomas. No significant correlation was found between smoking pack-years and tumour TCR-beta clonality. Across fewer than 13 adenocarcinoma cases, the maximal tumour-associated clone frequency showed a strong correlation with TIL tumour reactivity, but overall clonality showed no such correlation. The reactivity cohort was only about ten cases, and tumour-reactive clones were not shown to share sequences with the dominant in vivo tumour-associated clones. Top 10 clone scores and productive clonality were significantly higher in lung squamous cell carcinoma than in lung adenocarcinoma tumours.

Genomic DNA was isolated with the QIAamp DNA kit from frozen aliquots of single-cell suspensions that had not been sorted. The tumour samples consisted of surgically resected non-small cell lung cancer tissue. Tissues were received within 2 hours of resection and were immediately processed into single-cell suspensions. Tissue was broken up mechanically, digested enzymatically with DNase I, collagenase I and hyaluronidase for roughly 30 minutes at 37 degrees C, and then filtered and RBC-lysed. CDR1 and CDR2 (LNHDA, SQIVND) derive from the germline V gene (reference sequence). The CDR3 numbers 16 residues from cysteine through phenylalanine. Solely the CDR3 DNA is kept, with 48 bases framed from the first base. The junction shows trimming of 1 base on V and 5 bases on J, plus 15 bases between the germline ends.

Specimen: lung tumor tissue. This chain joins TRBV19 to TRBJ1-5; a tentative D call is TRBD1 (5 bases match). The sequence derives from a human donor with non-small cell lung cancer. This receptor carries the CDR3 CASSIGRGRGDQPQHF. Read as DNA, the sequence is TGTGCCAGTAGTATAGGGAGGGGACGGGGGGATCAGCCCCAGCATTTT.